The 18 T cell receptor beta chains presented below share a single source sample, sequenced in a study of cytomegalovirus exposure and HLA in healthy donors. It was with 60 Vbeta and 13 Jbeta primers that the PCR ran. The table came from immunoSEQ multiplex PCR; TCRdb's copy has only in-frame clones and leaves some out. The sample contains roughly 100,000 clones, roughly 80% of which appear only once. Sequenced sample: PBMCs. Receptors were obtained from a man between 60 and 75 years old in good health and CMV-seronegative.

The chain carries TRBV7-6 and TRBJ2-1; D perhaps matches TRBD2 (6 bases). The V end lost 5 bases, the J end lost 5 bases, and 13 bases lay between the germline ends. Per the germline V gene, CDR1 is SGHVS and CDR2 is FNYEAQ. The CDR3 is made up of 14 amino acids. Here the CDR3 reads CASSQPGRNNEQFF. The CDR3, as DNA: TGTGCCAGCAGCCAGCCCGGGAGAAACAATGAGCAGTTCTTC.

This clone has more than one count but fewer than ten. J is TRBJ2-1 and V is TRBV10-3; maybe TRBD1 (5 bases). Trimming took 0 bases from V and 4 from J, leaving 13 bases between them. CDR1 is ENHRY and CDR2 is SYGVKD in the germline V gene. The CDR3 is 16 residues long. The CDR3 DNA reads as TGTGCCATCAGTGAGTCGTTAAGGGGATCTTACAATGAGCAGTTCTTC. Residues: CAISESLRGSYNEQFF.

The rearrangement uses TRBV27 and TRBJ1-1, with D maybe TRBD1 (5 bases). The CDR3 totals 11 residues. V was trimmed by 5 bases and J by 9 bases, leaving 10 bases between them. Per germline, CDR1 MNHEY and CDR2 SMNVEV (reference sequence). CDR3 nucleotide sequence: TGTGCCAGCAGTAGTACAGGAAAAGCTTTCTTT. Translating it yields CASSSTGKAFF.

V usage is TRBV7-3 and J usage is TRBJ2-2; TRBD1 agrees at 9 bases. In germline, CDR1 is SGHTA, CDR2 FQGTGA. V dropped 4 bases and J dropped 5; count of bases not matched to a gene: 5. The CDR3 has 15 amino acids. CDR3 nucleotide sequence: TGTGCCAGCAGCTCCGGACAGGGGTATACCGGGGAGCTGTTTTTT. Encoded protein: CASSSGQGYTGELFF. Complete variable domain (other parts from reference TRBV7-3 and TRBJ2-2): GAGVSQTPSNKVTEKGKYVELRCDPISGHTALYWYRQSLGQGPEFLIYFQGTGAADDSGLPNDRFFAVRPEGSVSTLKIQRTERGDSAVYLCASSSGQGYTGELFFGEGSRLTVL.

V usage is TRBV7-9 and J usage is TRBJ1-4; TRBD1 might be the D (6 bases). The V gene's germline CDR1 is SEHNR and CDR2 FQNEAQ (reference sequence). V lost 5 bases, J lost 1 base, and 20 bases lay in between. The CDR3 has 18 amino acids. DNA of the CDR3: TGTGCCAGCAGCAGAAACCGGCGCGGACAGTTAACTAATGAAAAACTGTTTTTT. Amino acid sequence: CASSRNRRGQLTNEKLFF.

The chain joins TRBV7-9 to TRBJ2-7, with 7 bases identical to TRBD1. V lost 3 bases, J lost 0 bases, and 5 bases stayed unmatched. Germline CDR1 reads SEHNR; CDR2 reads FQNEAQ (reference sequence). The CDR3 totals 15 residues. CDR3 amino acids: CASSFRQGSSYEQYF. DNA for the CDR3: TGTGCCAGCAGCTTCCGACAGGGAAGCTCCTACGAGCAGTACTTC.

The J gene is TRBJ1-1, the V gene TRBV11-2, with a possible D match to TRBD1 (6 bases). Germline V gives CDR1 SGHAT, CDR2 FQNNGV. Trimming removed 4 bases from V and 2 bases from J, with 17 bases in between. This CDR3 has 16 residues. DNA of the CDR3: TGTGCCAGCAGCTACCCAATGACAGGAACCAACACTGAAGCTTTCTTT. This sequence encodes CASSYPMTGTNTEAFF.

This chain connects TRBV2 to TRBJ1-4; no clear D. V gave up 4 bases and J gave up 4 bases, with 16 bases separating them. The germline CDR1 and CDR2 sequences are SNHLY and FYNNEI. This CDR3 is 16 amino acids long. The CDR3 bases are TGTGCCAGCAGTGCGGAGGCAACGAGTGTTAATGAAAAACTGTTTTTT. This codes for CASSAEATSVNEKLFF.

The chain couples TRBV19 to TRBJ1-2, with D possibly TRBD1 on 5 matching bases. The CDR3 is 14 residues long. Germline V gene lookup returns CDR1 LNHDA and CDR2 SQIVND (reference sequence). The V end lost 3 bases, the J end lost 4 bases, and 12 bases lay between the germline ends. This CDR3 reads CASSIGQGFYGYTF. In DNA form, the CDR3 reads TGTGCCAGTAGTATTGGGCAGGGCTTCTATGGCTACACCTTC.

This clone appeared a few times. This chain uses TRBV5-1 with TRBJ2-2; D might be TRBD1 (6 bases). The CDR3 is 14 residues long. Germline assignment: CDR1 SGHRS and CDR2 YFSETQ. V was cut by 0 bases and J by 7 bases, with 10 bases left in between. This chain's CDR3 is CASSLGTVSGELFF. The CDR3 nucleotides read TGCGCCAGCAGCTTGGGGACAGTCAGCGGGGAGCTGTTTTTT.

This chain links TRBV27 with TRBJ1-5; no clear D gene. This CDR3 has 14 amino acids. Germline lookup yields CDR1 MNHEY and CDR2 SMNVEV (reference sequence). Trimming removed 3 bases at V and 0 bases at J, with 6 bases between. Here the CDR3 DNA reads TGTGCCAGCAGTTTGGGCAATAGCAATCAGCCCCAGCATTTT. Its protein product is CASSLGNSNQPQHF.

This clone was detected only once. The chain links TRBV10-2 to TRBJ2-1, with D possibly matching TRBD1 (6 bases). The V and J ends lost 4 bases and 7 bases respectively, with 14 bases between them. CDR3 length: 14 residues. CDR1 WSHSY and CDR2 SAAADI come from the germline V gene. CDR3 region: CASSGGTRRNEQFF. For the CDR3, the DNA is TGCGCCAGCAGTGGTGGGACACGGCGTAATGAGCAGTTCTTC.

In this sample, this clone turned up a few times. The chain couples TRBV7-9 to TRBJ1-3; D not certain. V was pared by 3 bases and J by 0 bases, with 15 bases between. The CDR3 has 17 amino acids. Germline V gives CDR1 SEHNR, CDR2 FQNEAQ (reference sequence). CDR3 amino acids: CASSLAVGVASGNTIYF. CDR3 nucleotides: TGTGCCAGCAGCTTGGCCGTCGGGGTTGCCTCTGGAAACACCATATATTTT.

The V gene is TRBV20-1, the J gene TRBJ2-7; D may be TRBD1 (5 bases). Trimming pared 7 bases from V and 3 bases from J, leaving 10 bases between. CDR1 and CDR2 (germline): DFQATT, SNEGSKA (reference sequence). There are 11 residues in the CDR3. CDR3 residues: CSVRRDYEQYF. CDR3 coding DNA: TGCAGTGTACGCAGGGACTACGAGCAGTACTTC.

V gene TRBV9 combines with J gene TRBJ1-6; D gene uncertain. Trimming shortened V by 0 bases and J by 11 bases, and 18 bases separated the two germline ends. This CDR3 region has 16 residues. Germline loops: CDR1 SGDLS, CDR2 YYNGEE. The CDR3, as DNA: TGTGCCAGCAGCGTAGCGGGGTCGCCGTCTGGAACACCCCTCCACTTT. Translated: CASSVAGSPSGTPLHF.

The chain links TRBV2 to TRBJ1-2, with D uncertain. CDR1 is SNHLY and CDR2 is FYNNEI in the germline V gene. V gave up 4 bases and J gave up 0 bases, with 12 bases separating them. The CDR3 is 15 amino acids. The CDR3 protein is CASSARRSSNYGYTF. The CDR3 DNA reads as TGTGCCAGCAGTGCCCGGAGGTCCTCTAACTATGGCTACACCTTC. The full variable domain, completed using reference TRBV2 and TRBJ1-2, is EPEVTQTPSHQVTQMGQEVILRCVPISNHLYFYWYRQILGQKVEFLVSFYNNEISEKSEIFDDQFSVERPDGSNFTLKIRSTKLEDSAMYFCASSARRSSNYGYTFGSGTRLTVV.

The rearrangement uses TRBV9 and TRBJ2-7; D remains unclear. The CDR3 is 12 amino acids. The germline V gene has CDR1 SGDLS and CDR2 YYNGEE. The V gene lost 4 bases and the J gene lost 0 bases, with 5 bases spanning the gap. The CDR3 DNA sequence: TGTGCCAGCAGCCCCAACTCCTACGAGCAGTACTTC. This translates into CASSPNSYEQYF.

The genes are TRBV5-8 and TRBJ1-2, with D possibly matching TRBD1 (6 bases). Germline loops: CDR1 SGHTS, CDR2 YDEGEE. Trimming shortened V by 4 bases and J by 0 bases, and 19 bases separated the two germline ends. This CDR3 is 17 amino acids long. Here the CDR3 reads CASSTARPGVANYGYTF. The CDR3 DNA reads as TGTGCCAGCAGCACAGCGCGGCCAGGGGTAGCTAACTATGGCTACACCTTC.